The 14 T cell receptor beta chains listed next were all sequenced from one sample in a study of technical replicates of blood from several donors. Sequenced by immunoSEQ multiplex PCR; TCRdb stores in-frame clones only, minus some. This table holds 80,000 or so clones, 95% found once. Material for sequencing was T cells isolated from PBMCs. The source is a human donor in good health.

The chain recombines TRBV6-1 with TRBJ1-1; 8 bases agree with TRBD1. CDR1 and CDR2 from the germline V gene are MNHNS and SASEGT. Losses at the gene ends were 8 bases for V and 4 bases for J; bases not matched to a gene: 3. This CDR3 has 12 amino acids. The DNA for the CDR3 is TGTGCCAGCGCAGGGGGCTTCACTGAAGCTTTCTTT. Residues: CASAGGFTEAFF.

The J gene is TRBJ1-2, the V gene TRBV27, with D perhaps TRBD1 (6 bases). Germline CDR1 and CDR2: MNHEY and SMNVEV (reference sequence). The length of the CDR3 is 14 residues. V was trimmed by 4 bases and J by 3 bases, leaving 12 bases between them. The CDR3, as DNA: TGTGCCAGCAGTTCTCACAGGGTACACTATGGCTACACCTTC. It yields the protein CASSSHRVHYGYTF.

This chain connects TRBV14 to TRBJ2-7; 8 bases line up with TRBD1. The germline gives CDR1 SGHDN, CDR2 FVKESK. This CDR3 region has 13 residues. J gave up 2 bases and V 5 bases, and 2 bases lay outside the gene matches. The CDR3 DNA reads TGTGCCAGCAGCGGGACAGGACCCTACGAGCAGTACTTC. This translates into CASSGTGPYEQYF.

The CDR3 reads CASSPVGASNTEAFF. Here the CDR3 DNA reads TGTGCCAGCTCACCTGTAGGGGCGTCAAACACTGAAGCTTTCTTT. The J gene is TRBJ1-1, the V gene TRBV18, with a weak D call TRBD1 (5 bases). Trimming removed 3 bases from V and 2 bases from J, with 13 bases in between. This CDR3 comprises 15 residues. Germline CDR1 and CDR2: KGHSH and LQKENI.

V is TRBV27 and J is TRBJ2-1; 8 nucleotides line up with TRBD2. The ends lost 5 bases at V and 7 bases at J; junction bases unmatched: 13. The CDR3 runs 16 residues. Germline V CDR1 and CDR2: MNHEY, SMNVEV (reference sequence). The CDR3 DNA is TGTGCCAGCAGTCCCAATAAGAGGACTAGCTTGAATGAGCAGTTCTTC. Protein sequence: CASSPNKRTSLNEQFF.

With respect to this clone: Other DNA sequences in the sample encode the same CDR3. The chain is built from TRBV5-1 and TRBJ2-3; weak D call: TRBD1 (6 bases). This CDR3 has 14 amino acids. Germline loops: CDR1 SGHRS, CDR2 YFSETQ. Trimming left V 4 bases short and J 3 bases short, with 12 bases between. This chain's CDR3 is CASSLGGRTDTQYF. The DNA for the CDR3 is TGCGCCAGCAGCCTAGGGGGACGGACAGATACGCAGTATTTT.

CDR3 protein: CASSFPLSSDSSTDTQYF. The DNA of the CDR3 is TGTGCCAGCAGTTTCCCCCTCTCTAGCGACTCTAGCACAGATACGCAGTATTTT. The chain joins TRBV28 to TRBJ2-3; the D gene is possibly TRBD2 (6 bases). Germline values: CDR1 MDHEN, CDR2 SYDVKM. The germline V and J ends were trimmed by 3 bases and 0 bases, with 19 bases remaining between them. The length of the CDR3 is 18 residues.

The chain carries TRBV4-1 and TRBJ2-5, with TRBD2 as a possible D gene (5 bases). Germline values: CDR1 MGHRA, CDR2 YSYEKL. V was clipped by 4 bases and J by 5 bases, with 23 bases between them. CDR3 length equals 17 residues. In DNA form, the CDR3 reads TGCGCCAGCAGCCCATCCTTCCTAGAGGGCGATGGGGAGACCCAGTACTTC. This sequence encodes CASSPSFLEGDGETQYF.

V usage is TRBV4-1 and J usage is TRBJ2-5; perhaps TRBD1 as D (6 bases). The length of the CDR3 is 14 residues. CDR1 and CDR2 from the germline V gene are MGHRA and YSYEKL. V gave up 0 bases and J gave up 4 bases, with 9 bases separating them. The CDR3 bases are TGCGCCAGCAGCCAAGAGCTCAGGGGAGAGACCCAGTACTTC. The encoded protein is CASSQELRGETQYF.

V gene TRBV13 combines with J gene TRBJ2-7; 8 nucleotides align to TRBD1. The ends lost 5 bases at V and 3 bases at J; junction bases unmatched: 9. The germline V gene encodes CDR1 PRHDT and CDR2 FYEKMQ (reference sequence). CDR3 length equals 15 residues. The CDR3 loop is CASSTQGANFYEQYF. The CDR3 DNA follows: TGTGCCAGCAGCACTCAGGGGGCGAATTTCTACGAGCAGTACTTC.

The rearrangement uses TRBV30 and TRBJ2-5; D possibly corresponds to TRBD1 (5 bases). Trimming stripped 6 bases from V and 4 bases from J, with 15 bases between. CDR1 and CDR2 (germline): GTSNPN, SVGIG (reference sequence). The CDR3 totals 13 residues. Written as DNA, the CDR3 is TGTGCCTGCCAGGGCCTCTGGGGAGAGACCCAGTACTTC. It translates to CACQGLWGETQYF.

The chain has TRBV11-3 and TRBJ2-7; perhaps TRBD2 as D (6 bases). This CDR3 contains 16 residues. V was trimmed by 5 bases and J by 1 base, leaving 18 bases between them. Germline assignment: CDR1 SGHNT and CDR2 YENEEA. CDR3 DNA: TGTGCCAGCAGCGTCCATAGCGGTGATCTATCCTACGAGCAGTACTTC. Protein product: CASSVHSGDLSYEQYF.

The V call is TRBV4-1, the J call TRBJ2-3; no clear D. Looked up from germline, CDR1 is MGHRA and CDR2 is YSYEKL. The CDR3 length is 12 residues. The ends were cut back, 3 bases at V and 6 bases at J, with 7 bases in the middle. CDR3 in DNA: TGCGCCAGCAGCCATCTAGAGGATACGCAGTATTTT. Protein: CASSHLEDTQYF.

This rearrangement joins TRBV19 to TRBJ2-5, with D hard to call. The germline gives CDR1 LNHDA, CDR2 SQIVND (reference sequence). The CDR3 has 12 residues. Trimming took 9 bases from V and 5 from J, leaving 13 bases between them. The CDR3 loop is CASSSHKETQYF. Written as DNA, the CDR3 is TGTGCCAGCAGTTCCCACAAGGAGACCCAGTACTTC.